Reported below is one T cell receptor (beta chain). Participants, 18 to 89 years old, spanned around 25 US areas. Participant-given clinical history determined each cohort assignment. The data were taken from a study of blood T cell repertoires in COVID-19. Clones were sequenced by immunoSEQ multiplex PCR, and TCRdb holds only the in-frame ones, with some missing. The sample consists of 250,000 to 400,000 clones, 90% of them appearing once. CDR1 and CDR2 (germline): LGHNA, YNFKEQ. The CDR3 length is 18 residues. Unmatched junction bases numbered 5, after V lost 0 bases and J lost 0 bases. Material: PBMCs or T cells enriched from blood (not recorded which). This chain uses TRBV4-2 with TRBJ2-3; 11 positions match TRBD2. This TCR came from a man between 60 and 75 years old who had recovered from COVID-19. CDR3 sequence reads: CASSQDLLAGVSTDTQYF. The CDR3 nucleotides read TGTGCCAGCAGCCAAGATCTACTAGCGGGGGTGAGCACAGATACGCAGTATTTT.